This T cell receptor beta chain was documented in a study of regulatory T cells in long-lasting Graves disease. Turning to the study itself: For under 3 months, newly diagnosed Graves' patients had been taking antithyroid drugs. Study outcomes and limitations: TCR diversity in persistent Graves' patients was below that of newly diagnosed ones.

Trimming took 1 base from V and 5 from J; bases not matched to a gene: 10. The CDR3 is made up of 17 amino acids. Per the germline V gene, CDR1 is DFQATT and CDR2 is SNEGSKA (reference sequence). To make TCR beta libraries, researchers used iRepertoire HTBI primers and Arm-PCR of CDR3 regions. In TCRdb, the multiplex PCR reads were re-called with MiXCR into one record per CDR3 protein. This table holds roughly 500,000 distinct CDR3 sequences, approximately 12% found once. In its sample, this clonotype was seen many times. The antigen is not known. The time point: newly diagnosed GD, antithyroid drugs for less than 3 months. PBMC-derived RNA was used for the TCR library. These records were also assigned to another study, of T cells in Graves' hyperthyroidism and ophthalmopathy. That report adds: Researchers barred patients who had uncontrolled infection, other autoimmune disease, pregnancy or lactation. With a median lead of approximately 6.4 months before onset, the model predicted ophthalmopathy.

The sequence derives from a woman in her twenties or thirties with Graves disease. The sample was peripheral blood mononuclear cells (PBMCs), taken at new diagnosis, from a patient treated with antithyroid drugs. The rearrangement joins TRBV20-1 to TRBJ2-1; 11 nucleotides agree with TRBD2. The CDR3 DNA reads as TGCAGTGCTAGAGGATATGGGCTAGCGGGAGGAGACAATGAGCAGTTCTTC. Translation gives CSARGYGLAGGDNEQFF.